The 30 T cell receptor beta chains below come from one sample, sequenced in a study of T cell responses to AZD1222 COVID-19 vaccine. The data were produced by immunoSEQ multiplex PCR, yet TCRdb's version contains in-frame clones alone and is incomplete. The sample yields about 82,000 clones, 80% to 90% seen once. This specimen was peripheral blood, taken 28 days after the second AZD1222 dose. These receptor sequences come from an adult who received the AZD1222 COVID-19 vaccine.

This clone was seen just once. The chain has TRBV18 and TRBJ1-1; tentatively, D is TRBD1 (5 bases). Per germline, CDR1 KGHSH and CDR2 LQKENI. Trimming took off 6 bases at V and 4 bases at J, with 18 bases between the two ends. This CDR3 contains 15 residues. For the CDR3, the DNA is TGTGCCAGCTCTGCTGGGGCCAATTATGGCACTGAAGCTTTCTTT. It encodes CASSAGANYGTEAFF.

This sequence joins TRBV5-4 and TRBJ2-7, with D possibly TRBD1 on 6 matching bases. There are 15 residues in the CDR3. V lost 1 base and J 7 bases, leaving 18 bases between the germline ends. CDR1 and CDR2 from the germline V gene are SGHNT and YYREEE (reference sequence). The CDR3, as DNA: TGTGCCAGCAGCTTGAGACAGGAGCAAAGGGATGAGCAGTACTTC. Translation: CASSLRQEQRDEQYF.

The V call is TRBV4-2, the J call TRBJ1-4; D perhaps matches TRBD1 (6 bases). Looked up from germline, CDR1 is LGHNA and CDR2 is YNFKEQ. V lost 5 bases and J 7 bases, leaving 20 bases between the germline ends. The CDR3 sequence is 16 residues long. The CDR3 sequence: CASSGRQAQGGEKLFF. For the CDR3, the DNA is TGTGCCAGCAGCGGCCGACAGGCCCAAGGGGGTGAAAAACTGTTTTTT.

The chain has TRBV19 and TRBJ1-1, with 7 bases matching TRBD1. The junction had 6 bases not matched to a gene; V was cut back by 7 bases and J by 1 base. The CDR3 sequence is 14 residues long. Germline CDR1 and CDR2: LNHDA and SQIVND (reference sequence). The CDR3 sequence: CASNKGAENTEAFF. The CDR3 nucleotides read TGTGCCAGTAACAAGGGGGCGGAGAACACTGAAGCTTTCTTT.

CDR3 amino acids: CASSQNRGWGYTF. CDR3 coding DNA: TGTGCCAGCAGCCAAAACAGGGGTTGGGGCTACACCTTC. The rearrangement joins TRBV14 to TRBJ1-2, with TRBD1 identical over 7 bases. The germline CDR1 and CDR2 sequences are SGHDN and FVKESK. This CDR3 contains 13 residues. Trimming at V came to 2 bases and at J to 8 bases, leaving 5 bases not matched to a gene.

CDR3 loop: CASSGGGVYGYTF. The CDR3 DNA follows: TGCGCCAGCAGTGGGGGAGGGGTCTATGGCTACACCTTC. The chain couples TRBV10-2 to TRBJ1-2; possible D gene TRBD1, 5 bases. The length of the CDR3 is 13 residues. The V gene lost 4 bases and the J gene lost 4 bases, with 10 bases spanning the gap. Per germline, CDR1 WSHSY and CDR2 SAAADI.

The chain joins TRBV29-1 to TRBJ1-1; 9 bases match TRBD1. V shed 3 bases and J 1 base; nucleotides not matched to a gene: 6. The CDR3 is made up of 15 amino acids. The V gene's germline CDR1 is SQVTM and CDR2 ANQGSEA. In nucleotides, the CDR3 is TGCAGCGTTGAGACTCCGGGACAGGGGAACACTGAAGCTTTCTTT. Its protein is CSVETPGQGNTEAFF.

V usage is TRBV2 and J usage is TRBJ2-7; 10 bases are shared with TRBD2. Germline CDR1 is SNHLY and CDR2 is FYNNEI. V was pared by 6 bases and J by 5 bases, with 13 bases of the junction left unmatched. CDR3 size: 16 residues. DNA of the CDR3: TGTGCCAGCAGCCAGAAGCGGAGCGGGGGGGCGGACGAGCAGTACTTC. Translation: CASSQKRSGGADEQYF.

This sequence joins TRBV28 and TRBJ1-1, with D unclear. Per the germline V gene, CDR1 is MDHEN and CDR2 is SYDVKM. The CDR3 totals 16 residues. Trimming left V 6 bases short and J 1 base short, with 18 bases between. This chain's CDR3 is CASSLIVSYRNTEAFF. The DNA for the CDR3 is TGTGCCAGCAGCCTGATAGTGTCCTACAGGAACACTGAAGCTTTCTTT.

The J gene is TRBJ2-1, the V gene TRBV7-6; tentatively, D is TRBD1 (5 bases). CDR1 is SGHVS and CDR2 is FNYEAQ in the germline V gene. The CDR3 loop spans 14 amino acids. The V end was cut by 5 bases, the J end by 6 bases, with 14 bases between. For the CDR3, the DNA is TGTGCCAGCAGCCTATCTACAGGTTTCAATGAGCAGTTCTTC. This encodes CASSLSTGFNEQFF.

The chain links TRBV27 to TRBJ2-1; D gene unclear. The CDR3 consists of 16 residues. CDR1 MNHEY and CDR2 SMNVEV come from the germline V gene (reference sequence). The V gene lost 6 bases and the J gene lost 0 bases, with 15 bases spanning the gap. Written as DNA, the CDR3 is TGTGCCAGCAGCCCCGGTCAGGCCAGCTCCTACAATGAGCAGTTCTTC. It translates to CASSPGQASSYNEQFF.

The DNA of the CDR3 is TGTGCCAGCAGCGAGCAAGACAGGAGTAATGAAAAACTGTTTTTT. Translation gives CASSEQDRSNEKLFF. J is TRBJ1-4 and V is TRBV9; possibly TRBD1 for D (6 bases). Germline V gene lookup returns CDR1 SGDLS and CDR2 YYNGEE. The germline V and J ends were trimmed by 3 bases and 4 bases, with 13 bases remaining between them. The CDR3 is 15 amino acids.

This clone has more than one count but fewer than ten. For the CDR3, the DNA is TGTGCCAGCAGTTACTCGAAGGGGGCGCGGGGCTACACCTTC. Translated: CASSYSKGARGYTF. The chain couples TRBV6-5 to TRBJ1-2, with 7 bases aligning to TRBD1. CDR3 length: 14 amino acids. Germline trimming cut 0 bases from V and 8 bases from J; bases unmatched to any gene: 6. Germline values: CDR1 MNHEY, CDR2 SVGAGI.

The CDR3 region is CASSLARRNEQYF. The CDR3 DNA sequence: TGTGCCAGCAGCTTGGCCCGGAGGAACGAGCAGTACTTC. V usage is TRBV5-8 and J usage is TRBJ2-7, with D perhaps TRBD2 (5 bases). The CDR3 extends over 13 amino acids. The germline V and J ends were trimmed by 0 bases and 5 bases, with 9 bases remaining between them. CDR1 SGHTS and CDR2 YDEGEE come from the germline V gene.

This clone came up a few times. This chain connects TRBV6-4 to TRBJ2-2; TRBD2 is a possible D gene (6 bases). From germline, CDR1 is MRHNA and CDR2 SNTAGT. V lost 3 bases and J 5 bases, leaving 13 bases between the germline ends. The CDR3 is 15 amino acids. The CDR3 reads CASSESTRATGELFF. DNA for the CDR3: TGTGCCAGCAGTGAATCGACTAGGGCGACCGGGGAGCTGTTTTTT.

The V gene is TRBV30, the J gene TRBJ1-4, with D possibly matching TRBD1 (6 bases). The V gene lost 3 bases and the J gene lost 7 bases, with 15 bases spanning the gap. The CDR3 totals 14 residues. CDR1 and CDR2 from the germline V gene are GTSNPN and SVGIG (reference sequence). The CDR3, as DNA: TGTGCCTGGAGGGCTGCCGGACAGATTGAAAAACTGTTTTTT. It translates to CAWRAAGQIEKLFF.

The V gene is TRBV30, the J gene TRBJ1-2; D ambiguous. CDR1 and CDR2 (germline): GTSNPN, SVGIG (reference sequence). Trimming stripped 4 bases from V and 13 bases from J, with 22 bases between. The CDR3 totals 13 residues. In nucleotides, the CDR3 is TGTGCCTGGAACAAAGGACCGCCCTTGGTAGTCACCTTC. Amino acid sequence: CAWNKGPPLVVTF.

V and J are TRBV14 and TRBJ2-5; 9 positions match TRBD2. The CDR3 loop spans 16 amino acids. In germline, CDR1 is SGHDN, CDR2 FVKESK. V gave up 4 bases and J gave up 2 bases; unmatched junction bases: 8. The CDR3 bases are TGTGCCAGCAGCCCCTTCTGGCTAGCGGGACAAGAGACCCAGTACTTC. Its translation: CASSPFWLAGQETQYF.

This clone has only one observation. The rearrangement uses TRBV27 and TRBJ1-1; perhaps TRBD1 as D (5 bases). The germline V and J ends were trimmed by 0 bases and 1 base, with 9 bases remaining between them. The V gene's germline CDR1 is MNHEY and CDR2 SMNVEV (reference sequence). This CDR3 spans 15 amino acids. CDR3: CASSLSMRGNTEAFF. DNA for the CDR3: TGTGCCAGCAGTTTATCGATGAGGGGGAACACTGAAGCTTTCTTT.

The CDR3 here is CASSLVPGEQYF. In DNA, the CDR3 is TGTGCCAGCAGCTTAGTACCCGGCGAGCAGTACTTC. This sequence joins TRBV7-9 and TRBJ2-7; D uncertain. The CDR3 runs to 12 residues. Trimming removed 1 base at V and 6 bases at J, with 7 bases between. Germline assignment: CDR1 SEHNR and CDR2 FQNEAQ (reference sequence). The whole variable domain, remainder taken from reference TRBV7-9 and TRBJ2-7, is DTGVSQNPRHKITKRGQNVTFRCDPISEHNRLYWYRQTLGQGPEFLTYFQNEAQLEKSRLLSDRFSAERPKGSFSTLEIQRTEQGDSAMYLCASSLVPGEQYFGPGTRLTVT.

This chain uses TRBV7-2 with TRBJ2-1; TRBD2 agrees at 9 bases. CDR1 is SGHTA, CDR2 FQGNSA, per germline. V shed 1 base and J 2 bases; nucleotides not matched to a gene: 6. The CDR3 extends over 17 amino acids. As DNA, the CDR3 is TGTGCCAGCAGCTTAGGGCGCGGGGGGGGGACCTACAATGAGCAGTTCTTC. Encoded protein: CASSLGRGGGTYNEQFF.

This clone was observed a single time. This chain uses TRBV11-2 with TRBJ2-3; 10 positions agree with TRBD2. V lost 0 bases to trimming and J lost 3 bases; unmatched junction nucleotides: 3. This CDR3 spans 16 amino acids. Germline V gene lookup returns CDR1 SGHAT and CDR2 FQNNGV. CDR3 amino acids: CASSLDLAGVTDTQYF. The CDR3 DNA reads TGTGCCAGCAGCTTAGATCTAGCGGGGGTGACAGATACGCAGTATTTT.

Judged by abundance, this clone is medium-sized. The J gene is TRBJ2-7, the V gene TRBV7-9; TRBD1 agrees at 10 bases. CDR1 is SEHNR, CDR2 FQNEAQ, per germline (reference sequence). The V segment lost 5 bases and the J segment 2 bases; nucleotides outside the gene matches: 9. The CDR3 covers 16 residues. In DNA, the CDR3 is TGTGCCAGCAGCCCAGAGGCCGGGACAGGGGCCTACGAGCAGTACTTC. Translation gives CASSPEAGTGAYEQYF.

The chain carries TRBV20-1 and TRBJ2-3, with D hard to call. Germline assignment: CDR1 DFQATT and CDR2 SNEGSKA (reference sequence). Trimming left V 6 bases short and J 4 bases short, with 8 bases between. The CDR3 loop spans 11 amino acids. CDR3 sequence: CSAPWSDTQYF. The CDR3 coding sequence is TGCAGTGCCCCCTGGTCAGATACGCAGTATTTT.

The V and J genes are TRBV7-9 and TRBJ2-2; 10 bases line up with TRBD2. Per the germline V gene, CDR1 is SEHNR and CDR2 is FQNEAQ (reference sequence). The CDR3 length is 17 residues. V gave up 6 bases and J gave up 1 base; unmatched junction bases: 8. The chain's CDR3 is CASRFRTSGENTGELFF. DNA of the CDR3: TGTGCCAGCAGATTTCGGACTAGCGGTGAGAACACCGGGGAGCTGTTTTTT. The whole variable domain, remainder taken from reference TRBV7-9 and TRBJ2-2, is DTGVSQNPRHKITKRGQNVTFRCDPISEHNRLYWYRQTLGQGPEFLTYFQNEAQLEKSRLLSDRFSAERPKGSFSTLEIQRTEQGDSAMYLCASRFRTSGENTGELFFGEGSRLTVL.

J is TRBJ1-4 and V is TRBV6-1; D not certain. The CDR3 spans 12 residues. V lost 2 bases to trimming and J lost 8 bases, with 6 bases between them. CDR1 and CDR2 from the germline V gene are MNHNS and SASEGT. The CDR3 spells CASSEHEEKLFF. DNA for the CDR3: TGTGCCAGCAGTGAACACGAAGAAAAACTGTTTTTT.

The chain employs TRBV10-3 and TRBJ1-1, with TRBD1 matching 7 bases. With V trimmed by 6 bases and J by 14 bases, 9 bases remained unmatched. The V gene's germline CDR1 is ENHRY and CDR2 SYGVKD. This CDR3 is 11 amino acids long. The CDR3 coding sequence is TGTGCCATCAGCCTGGACAGGCAAAAGTTCTTT. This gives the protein CAISLDRQKFF.

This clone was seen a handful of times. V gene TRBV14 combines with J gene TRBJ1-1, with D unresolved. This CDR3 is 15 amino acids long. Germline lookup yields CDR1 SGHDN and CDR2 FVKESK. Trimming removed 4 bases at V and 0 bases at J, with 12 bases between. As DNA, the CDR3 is TGTGCCAGCAGCCTTGGGTCTCCTTTGAACACTGAAGCTTTCTTT. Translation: CASSLGSPLNTEAFF.

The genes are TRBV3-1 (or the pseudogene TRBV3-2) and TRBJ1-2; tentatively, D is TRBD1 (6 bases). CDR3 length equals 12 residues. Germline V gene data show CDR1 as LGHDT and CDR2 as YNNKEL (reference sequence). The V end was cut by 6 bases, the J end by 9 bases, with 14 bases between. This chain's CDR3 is CASRNSRGRYTF. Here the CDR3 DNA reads TGTGCCAGCAGAAATTCCAGGGGTCGCTACACCTTC.

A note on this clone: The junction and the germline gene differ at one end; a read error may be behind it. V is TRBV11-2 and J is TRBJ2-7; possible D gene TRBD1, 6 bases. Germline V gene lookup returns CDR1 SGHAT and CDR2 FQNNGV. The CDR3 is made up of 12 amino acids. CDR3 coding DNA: TGTGCCAGCAGCTTAGCTTCGGGACATGGAGACTTC. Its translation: CASSLASGHGDF.